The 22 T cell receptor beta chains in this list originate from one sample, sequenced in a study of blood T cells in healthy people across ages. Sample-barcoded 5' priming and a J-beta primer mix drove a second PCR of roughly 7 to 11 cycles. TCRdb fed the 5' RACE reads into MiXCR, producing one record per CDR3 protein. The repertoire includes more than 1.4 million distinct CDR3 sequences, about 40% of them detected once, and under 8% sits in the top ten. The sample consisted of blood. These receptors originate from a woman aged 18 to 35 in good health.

CDR3 region: CASSEKKTGDSRETQYF. The CDR3 coding sequence is TGTGCCAGCAGTGAAAAGAAAACAGGGGATTCGCGAGAGACCCAGTACTTC. The chain joins TRBV6-1 to TRBJ2-5, with 7 positions matching TRBD1. The CDR3 runs to 17 residues. The junction had 13 bases not matched to a gene; V was cut back by 2 bases and J by 4 bases. Per germline, CDR1 MNHNS and CDR2 SASEGT.

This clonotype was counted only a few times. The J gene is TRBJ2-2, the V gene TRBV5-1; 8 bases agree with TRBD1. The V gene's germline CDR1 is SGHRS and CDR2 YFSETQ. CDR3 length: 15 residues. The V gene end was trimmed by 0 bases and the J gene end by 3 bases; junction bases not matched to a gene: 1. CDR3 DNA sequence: TGCGCCAGCAGCTTGGCACAGGGGGACACCGGGGAGCTGTTTTTT. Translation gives CASSLAQGDTGELFF. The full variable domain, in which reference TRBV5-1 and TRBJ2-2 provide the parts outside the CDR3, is KAGVTQTPRYLIKTRGQQVTLSCSPISGHRSVSWYQQTPGQGLQFLFEYFSETQRNKGNFPGRFSGRQFSNSRSEMNVSTLELGDSALYLCASSLAQGDTGELFFGEGSRLTVL.

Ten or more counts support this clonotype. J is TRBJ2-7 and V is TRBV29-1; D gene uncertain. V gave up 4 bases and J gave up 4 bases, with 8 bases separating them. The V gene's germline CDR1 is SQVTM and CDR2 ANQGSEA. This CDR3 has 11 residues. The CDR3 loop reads CSVGSRYEQYF. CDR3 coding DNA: TGCAGCGTTGGCTCGCGGTACGAGCAGTACTTC.

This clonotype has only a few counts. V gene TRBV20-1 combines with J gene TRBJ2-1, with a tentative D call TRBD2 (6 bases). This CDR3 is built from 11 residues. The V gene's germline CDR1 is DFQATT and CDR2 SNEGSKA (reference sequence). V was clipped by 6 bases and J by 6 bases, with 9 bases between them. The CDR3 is CSAFSGNEQFF. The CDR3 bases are TGCAGTGCCTTTAGCGGCAATGAGCAGTTCTTC.

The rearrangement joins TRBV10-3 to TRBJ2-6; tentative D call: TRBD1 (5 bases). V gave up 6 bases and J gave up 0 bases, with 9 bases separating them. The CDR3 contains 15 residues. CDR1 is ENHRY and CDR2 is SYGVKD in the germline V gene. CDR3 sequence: CAISKDTSGANVLTF. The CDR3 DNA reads TGTGCCATCAGCAAGGACACCTCTGGGGCCAACGTCCTGACTTTC.

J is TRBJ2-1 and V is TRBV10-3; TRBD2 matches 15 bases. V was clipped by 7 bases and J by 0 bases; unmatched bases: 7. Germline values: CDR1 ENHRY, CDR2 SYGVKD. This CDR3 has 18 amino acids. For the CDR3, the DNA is TGTGCCATCATACCGGGACTAGCGGGGGGCCGCTCCTACAATGAGCAGTTCTTC. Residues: CAIIPGLAGGRSYNEQFF.

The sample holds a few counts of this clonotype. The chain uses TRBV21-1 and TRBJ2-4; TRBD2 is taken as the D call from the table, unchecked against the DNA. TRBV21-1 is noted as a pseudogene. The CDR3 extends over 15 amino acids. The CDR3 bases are TGTGCCAGCAGCACCCAACTAGCGGCCAAAAACATTCAGTACTTC. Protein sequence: CASSTQLAAKNIQYF.

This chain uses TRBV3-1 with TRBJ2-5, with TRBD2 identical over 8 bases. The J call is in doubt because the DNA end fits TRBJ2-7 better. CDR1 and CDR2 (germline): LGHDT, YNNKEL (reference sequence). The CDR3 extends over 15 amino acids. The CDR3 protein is CASSRLAGGRHEQYF. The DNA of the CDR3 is TGTGCCAGCAGCCGACTTGCGGGAGGTCGCCACGAGCAGTACTTC.

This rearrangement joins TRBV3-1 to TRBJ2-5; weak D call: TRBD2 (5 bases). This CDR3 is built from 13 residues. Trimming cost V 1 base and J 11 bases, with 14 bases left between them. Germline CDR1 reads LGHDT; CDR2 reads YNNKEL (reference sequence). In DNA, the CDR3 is TGTGCCAGCAGCCAAGGTCTACTTGGGGAGCAGTACTTC. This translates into CASSQGLLGEQYF.

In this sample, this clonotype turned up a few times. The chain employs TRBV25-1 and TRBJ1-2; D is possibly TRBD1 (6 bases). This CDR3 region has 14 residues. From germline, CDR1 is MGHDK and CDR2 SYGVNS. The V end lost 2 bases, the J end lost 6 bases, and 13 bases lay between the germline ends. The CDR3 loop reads CASSETGGQNGYTF. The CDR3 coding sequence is TGTGCCAGCAGTGAAACGGGGGGCCAAAATGGCTACACCTTC.

CDR3 sequence: CASSQTSGRARGGSSYNEQFF. CDR3 nucleotides: TGTGCCAGCAGCCAGACTAGCGGGAGGGCCAGAGGTGGTAGCTCCTACAATGAGCAGTTCTTC. The rearrangement uses TRBV12-3 or TRBV12-4 and TRBJ2-1; 14 positions agree with TRBD2. The V gene end was trimmed by 6 bases and the J gene end by 0 bases; junction bases not matched to a gene: 16. The CDR3 totals 21 residues.

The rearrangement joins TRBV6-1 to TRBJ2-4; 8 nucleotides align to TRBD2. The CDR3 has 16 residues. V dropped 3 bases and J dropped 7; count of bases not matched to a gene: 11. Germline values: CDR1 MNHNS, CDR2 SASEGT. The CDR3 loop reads CASSENRGGPRNIQYF. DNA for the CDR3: TGTGCCAGCAGTGAGAATCGGGGGGGCCCAAGGAACATTCAGTACTTC.

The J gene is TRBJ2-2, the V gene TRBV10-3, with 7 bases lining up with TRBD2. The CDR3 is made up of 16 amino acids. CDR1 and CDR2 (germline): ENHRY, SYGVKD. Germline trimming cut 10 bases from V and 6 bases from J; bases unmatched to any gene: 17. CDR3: CATTAGVMIRAGELFF. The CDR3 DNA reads TGTGCCACTACCGCGGGGGTAATGATTCGGGCCGGGGAGCTGTTTTTT.

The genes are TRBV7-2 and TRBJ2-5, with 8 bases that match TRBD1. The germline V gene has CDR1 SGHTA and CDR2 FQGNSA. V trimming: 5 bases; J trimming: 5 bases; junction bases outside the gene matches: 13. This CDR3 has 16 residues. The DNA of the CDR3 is TGTGCCAGCAGCCCCTCCGGGACAGGTACGAGGGAGACCCAGTACTTC. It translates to CASSPSGTGTRETQYF. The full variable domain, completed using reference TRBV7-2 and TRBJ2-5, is GAGVSQSPSNKVTEKGKDVELRCDPISGHTALYWYRQSLGQGLEFLIYFQGNSAPDKSGLPSDRFSAERTGGSVSTLTIQRTQQEDSAVYLCASSPSGTGTRETQYFGPGTRLLVL.

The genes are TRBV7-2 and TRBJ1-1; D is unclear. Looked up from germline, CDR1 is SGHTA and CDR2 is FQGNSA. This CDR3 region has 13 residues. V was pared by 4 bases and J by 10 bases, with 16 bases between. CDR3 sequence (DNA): TGTGCCAGCAGCTCCGAGCGTACGTCTAGAGCTTTCTTT. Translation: CASSSERTSRAFF. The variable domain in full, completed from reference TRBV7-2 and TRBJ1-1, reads GAGVSQSPSNKVTEKGKDVELRCDPISGHTALYWYRQSLGQGLEFLIYFQGNSAPDKSGLPSDRFSAERTGGSVSTLTIQRTQQEDSAVYLCASSSERTSRAFFGQGTRLTVV.

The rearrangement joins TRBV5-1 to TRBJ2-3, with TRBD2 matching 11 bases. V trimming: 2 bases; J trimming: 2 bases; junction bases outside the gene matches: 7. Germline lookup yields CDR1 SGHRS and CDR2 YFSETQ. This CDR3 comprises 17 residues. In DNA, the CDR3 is TGCGCCAGCAGCTTAACCGGGACTAGCGGACCCACAGATACGCAGTATTTT. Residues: CASSLTGTSGPTDTQYF.

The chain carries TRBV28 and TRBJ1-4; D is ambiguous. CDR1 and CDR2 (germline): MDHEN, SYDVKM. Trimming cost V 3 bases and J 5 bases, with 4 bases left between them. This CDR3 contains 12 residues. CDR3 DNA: TGTGCCAGCAGTTTTGACAATGAAAAACTGTTTTTT. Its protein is CASSFDNEKLFF.

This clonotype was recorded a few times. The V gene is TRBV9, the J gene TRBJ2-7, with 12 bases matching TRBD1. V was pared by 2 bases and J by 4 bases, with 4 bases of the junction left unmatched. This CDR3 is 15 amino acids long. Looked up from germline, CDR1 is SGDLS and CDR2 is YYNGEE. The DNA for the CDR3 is TGTGCCAGCAGCGTCGGGACAGGGGGCGGATACGAGCAGTACTTC. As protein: CASSVGTGGGYEQYF.

CDR3: CASSALYSNQPQHF. CDR3 in DNA: TGTGCCAGCAGTGCGCTTTATAGCAATCAGCCCCAGCATTTT. The rearrangement uses TRBV2 and TRBJ1-5; D uncertain. The V end was cut by 4 bases, the J end by 0 bases, with 7 bases between. CDR1 is SNHLY and CDR2 is FYNNEI in the germline V gene. The CDR3 consists of 14 residues.

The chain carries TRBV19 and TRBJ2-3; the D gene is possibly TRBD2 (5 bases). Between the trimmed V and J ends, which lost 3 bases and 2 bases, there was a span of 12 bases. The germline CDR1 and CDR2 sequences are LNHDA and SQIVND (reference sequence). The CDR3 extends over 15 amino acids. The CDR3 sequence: CASSIAAEYTDTQYF. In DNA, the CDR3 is TGTGCCAGTAGTATCGCAGCGGAGTACACAGATACGCAGTATTTT.

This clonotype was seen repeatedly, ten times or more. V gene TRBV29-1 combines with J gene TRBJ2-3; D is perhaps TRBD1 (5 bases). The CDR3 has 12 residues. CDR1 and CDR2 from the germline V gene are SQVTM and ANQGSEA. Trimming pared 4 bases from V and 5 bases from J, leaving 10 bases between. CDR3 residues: CSVGQGGDTQYF. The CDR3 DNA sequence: TGCAGCGTTGGTCAGGGCGGAGATACGCAGTATTTT.

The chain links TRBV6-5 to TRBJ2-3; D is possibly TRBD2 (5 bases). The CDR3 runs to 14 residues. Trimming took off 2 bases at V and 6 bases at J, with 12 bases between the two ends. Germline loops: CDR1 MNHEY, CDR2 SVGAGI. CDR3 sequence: CASSYAPGFDTQYF. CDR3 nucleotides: TGTGCCAGCAGTTACGCGCCGGGGTTCGATACGCAGTATTTT.